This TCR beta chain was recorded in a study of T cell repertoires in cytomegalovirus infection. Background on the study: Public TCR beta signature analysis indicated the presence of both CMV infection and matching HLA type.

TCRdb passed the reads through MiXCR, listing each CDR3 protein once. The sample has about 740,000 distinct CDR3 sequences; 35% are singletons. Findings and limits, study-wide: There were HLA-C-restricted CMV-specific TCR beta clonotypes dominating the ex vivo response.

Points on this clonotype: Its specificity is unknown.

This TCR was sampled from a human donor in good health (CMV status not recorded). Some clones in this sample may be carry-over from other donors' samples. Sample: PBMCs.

For the CDR3, the DNA is TGCGCCAGCAGGCCCCGGGGGCGAAGCAATCAGCCCCAGCATTTT. Amino acid sequence: CASRPRGRSNQPQHF. The V call is TRBV23-1, the J call TRBJ1-5; D possibly corresponds to TRBD1 (6 bases). TRBV23-1 is reported as an ORF; its role is uncertain. V was pared by 6 bases and J by 1 base, with 13 bases between. The CDR3 has 15 amino acids.